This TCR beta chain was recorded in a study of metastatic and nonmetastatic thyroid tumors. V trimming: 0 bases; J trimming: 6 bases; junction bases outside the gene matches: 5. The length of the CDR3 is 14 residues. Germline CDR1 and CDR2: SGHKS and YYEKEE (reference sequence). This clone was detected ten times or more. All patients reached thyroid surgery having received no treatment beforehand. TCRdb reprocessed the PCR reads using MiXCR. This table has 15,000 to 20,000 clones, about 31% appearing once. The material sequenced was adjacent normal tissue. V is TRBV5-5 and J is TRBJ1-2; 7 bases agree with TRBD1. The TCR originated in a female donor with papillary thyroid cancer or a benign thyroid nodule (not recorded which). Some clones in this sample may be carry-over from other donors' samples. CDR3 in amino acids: CASSLAYTGDGYTF. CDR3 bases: TGTGCCAGCAGCTTGGCCTACACAGGGGATGGCTACACCTTC.